This T cell receptor beta chain was documented in a study of blood T cells in healthy people across ages. Overall study: About one barcoded beta molecule per two T cells was captured by template switching.

General study findings and limits: In these data, TCR beta diversity tracked strongly with naive T cell percentage.

Together with a sample-barcoded 5' primer, a J-beta primer mix was included in a second PCR lasting about 6 to 11 cycles. All cDNA molecules were each tagged by a template-switch adaptor with 12 random nucleotides. Using its own MiXCR run on the 5' RACE reads, TCRdb lists one record per CDR3 protein. This sample has over 1,500,000 distinct CDR3 sequences, with around half found just once. Germline CDR1 SGDLS, CDR2 YYNGEE. Trimming left V 4 bases short and J 6 bases short, with 13 bases between. The CDR3 sequence is 13 residues long. Note on this clonotype: Its specificity is not known.

Isolated per sample were at least 6 million PBMCs. Material: blood. The sequence was obtained from a woman in her forties in good health. The V and J genes are TRBV9 and TRBJ1-2; D remains unclear. CDR3 bases: TGTGCCAGCAGCCCACTGACGCTCAATGGCTACACCTTC. Amino acid sequence: CASSPLTLNGYTF.